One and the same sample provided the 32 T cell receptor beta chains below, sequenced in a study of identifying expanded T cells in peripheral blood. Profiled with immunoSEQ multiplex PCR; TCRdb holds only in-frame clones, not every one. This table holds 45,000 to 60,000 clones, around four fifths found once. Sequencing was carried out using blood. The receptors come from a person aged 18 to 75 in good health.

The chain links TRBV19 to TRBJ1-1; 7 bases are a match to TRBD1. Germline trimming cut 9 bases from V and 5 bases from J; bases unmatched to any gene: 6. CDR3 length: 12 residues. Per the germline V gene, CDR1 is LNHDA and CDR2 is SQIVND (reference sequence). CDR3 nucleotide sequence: TGTGCCAGACAGGGGAGAGGAACTGAAGCTTTCTTT. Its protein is CARQGRGTEAFF. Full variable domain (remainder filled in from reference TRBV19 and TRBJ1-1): DGGITQSPKYLFRKEGQNVTLSCEQNLNHDAMYWYRQDPGQGLRLIYYSQIVNDFQKGDIAEGYSVSREKKESFPLTVTSAQKNPTAFYLCARQGRGTEAFFGQGTRLTVV.

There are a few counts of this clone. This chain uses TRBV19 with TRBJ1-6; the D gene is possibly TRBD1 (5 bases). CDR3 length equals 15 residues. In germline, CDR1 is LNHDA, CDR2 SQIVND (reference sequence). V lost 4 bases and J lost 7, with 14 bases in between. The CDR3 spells CASSKGQGANSPLHF. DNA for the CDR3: TGTGCCAGTAGTAAGGGCCAAGGGGCCAATTCACCCCTCCACTTT.

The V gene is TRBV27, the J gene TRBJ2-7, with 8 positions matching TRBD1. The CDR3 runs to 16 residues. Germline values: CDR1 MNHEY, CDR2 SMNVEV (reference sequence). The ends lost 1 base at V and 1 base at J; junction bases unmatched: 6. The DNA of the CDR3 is TGTGCCAGCAGTTTATGGACCGGGACAGGTTCCTACGAGCAGTACTTC. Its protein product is CASSLWTGTGSYEQYF.

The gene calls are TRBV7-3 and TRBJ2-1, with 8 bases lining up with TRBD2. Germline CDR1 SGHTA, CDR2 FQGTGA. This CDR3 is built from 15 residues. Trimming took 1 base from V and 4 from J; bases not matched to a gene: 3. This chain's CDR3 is CASSLMASGYNEQFF. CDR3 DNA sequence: TGTGCCAGCAGCTTAATGGCTAGCGGGTACAATGAGCAGTTCTTC.

The CDR3 spells CASSPRDRGSTEAFF. DNA for the CDR3: TGTGCCAGCAGCCCCCGGGACAGGGGAAGCACTGAAGCTTTCTTT. The rearrangement uses TRBV9 and TRBJ1-1; 10 bases line up with TRBD1. The J segment lost 4 bases and the V segment lost 4 bases, leaving 7 bases of the junction unmatched. The CDR3 length is 15 residues. The germline gives CDR1 SGDLS, CDR2 YYNGEE.

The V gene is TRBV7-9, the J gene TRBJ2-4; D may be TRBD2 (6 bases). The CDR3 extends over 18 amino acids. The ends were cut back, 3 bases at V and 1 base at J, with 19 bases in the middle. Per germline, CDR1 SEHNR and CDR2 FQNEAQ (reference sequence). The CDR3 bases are TGTGCCAGCAGCTTGTCAGTCGGGGCGGGGTATGCCAAAAACATTCAGTACTTC. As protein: CASSLSVGAGYAKNIQYF.

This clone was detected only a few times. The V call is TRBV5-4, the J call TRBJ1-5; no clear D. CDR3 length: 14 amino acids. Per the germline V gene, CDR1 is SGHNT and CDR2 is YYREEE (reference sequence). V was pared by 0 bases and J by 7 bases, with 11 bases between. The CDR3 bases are TGTGCCAGCAGCTTGGCCGGAGGAACCCAGCCCCAGCATTTT. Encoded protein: CASSLAGGTQPQHF.

The CDR3 region is CASSPGTQNQPQHF. CDR3 DNA: TGCGCCAGCAGCCCCGGGACACAGAATCAGCCCCAGCATTTT. The chain recombines TRBV4-3 with TRBJ1-5; tentatively, D is TRBD1 (6 bases). V lost 4 bases, J lost 4 bases, and 11 bases lay in between. Looked up from germline, CDR1 is LGHNA and CDR2 is YSLEER. The CDR3 has 14 amino acids.

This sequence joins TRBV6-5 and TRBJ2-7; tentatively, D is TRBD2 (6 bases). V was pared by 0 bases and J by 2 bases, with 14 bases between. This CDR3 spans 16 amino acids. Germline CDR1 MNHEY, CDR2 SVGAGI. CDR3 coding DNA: TGTGCCAGCAGTTACTCGAGGCTAGCGCTACCCTACGAGCAGTACGTC. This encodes CASSYSRLALPYEQYV.

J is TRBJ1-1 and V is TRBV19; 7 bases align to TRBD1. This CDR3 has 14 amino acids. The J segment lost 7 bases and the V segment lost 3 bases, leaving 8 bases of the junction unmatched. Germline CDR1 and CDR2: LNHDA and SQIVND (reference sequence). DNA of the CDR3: TGTGCCAGTAGTATTGACAGGGAGGGGGGTGAAGCTTTCTTT. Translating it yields CASSIDREGGEAFF. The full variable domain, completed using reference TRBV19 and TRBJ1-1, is DGGITQSPKYLFRKEGQNVTLSCEQNLNHDAMYWYRQDPGQGLRLIYYSQIVNDFQKGDIAEGYSVSREKKESFPLTVTSAQKNPTAFYLCASSIDREGGEAFFGQGTRLTVV.

In nucleotides, the CDR3 is TGTGCCAGCAGCCGGACAGGGGCCTCCTACAATGAGCAGTTCTTC. Amino acid sequence: CASSRTGASYNEQFF. This chain connects TRBV7-7 to TRBJ2-1; 9 bases line up with TRBD1. Germline assignment: CDR1 SSHAT and CDR2 FNYEAQ (reference sequence). CDR3 length: 15 amino acids. The ends lost 5 bases at V and 0 bases at J; junction bases unmatched: 2.

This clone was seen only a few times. The CDR3 protein is CASRTSGGAGNQPQHF. The DNA of the CDR3 is TGTGCCAGCCGCACATCAGGGGGCGCGGGCAATCAGCCCCAGCATTTT. This sequence joins TRBV2 and TRBJ1-5, with 8 bases lining up with TRBD1. CDR3 length: 16 amino acids. Germline CDR1 SNHLY, CDR2 FYNNEI. With 8 bases clipped from V and 2 bases from J, the junction kept 11 bases outside the gene matches.

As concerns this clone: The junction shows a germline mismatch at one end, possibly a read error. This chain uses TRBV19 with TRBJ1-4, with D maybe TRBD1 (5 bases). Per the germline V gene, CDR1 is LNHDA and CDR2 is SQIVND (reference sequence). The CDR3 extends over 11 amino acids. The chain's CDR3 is CASSRSGQRVF. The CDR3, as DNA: TGTGCCAGTAGTCGTTCCGGACAACGGGTTTTT.

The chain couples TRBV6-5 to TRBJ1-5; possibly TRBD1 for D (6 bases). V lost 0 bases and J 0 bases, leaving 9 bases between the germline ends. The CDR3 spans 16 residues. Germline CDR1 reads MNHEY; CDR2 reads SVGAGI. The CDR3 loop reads CASSYSAGDSNQPQHF. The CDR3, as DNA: TGTGCCAGCAGTTACTCGGCAGGGGATAGCAATCAGCCCCAGCATTTT.

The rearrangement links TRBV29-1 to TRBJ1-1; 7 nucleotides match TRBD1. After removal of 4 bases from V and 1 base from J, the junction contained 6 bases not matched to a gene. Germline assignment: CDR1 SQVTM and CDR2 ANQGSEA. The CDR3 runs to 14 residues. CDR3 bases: TGCAGCGTTGTCACAGGGGCTGGGAACACTGAAGCTTTCTTT. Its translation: CSVVTGAGNTEAFF.

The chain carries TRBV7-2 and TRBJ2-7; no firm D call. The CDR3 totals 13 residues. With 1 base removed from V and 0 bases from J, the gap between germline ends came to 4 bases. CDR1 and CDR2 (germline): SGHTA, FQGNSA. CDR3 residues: CASSLGISYEQYF. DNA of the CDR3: TGTGCCAGCAGCTTAGGAATCTCCTACGAGCAGTACTTC. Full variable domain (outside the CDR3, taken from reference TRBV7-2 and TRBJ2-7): GAGVSQSPSNKVTEKGKDVELRCDPISGHTALYWYRQSLGQGLEFLIYFQGNSAPDKSGLPSDRFSAERTGGSVSTLTIQRTQQEDSAVYLCASSLGISYEQYFGPGTRLTVT.

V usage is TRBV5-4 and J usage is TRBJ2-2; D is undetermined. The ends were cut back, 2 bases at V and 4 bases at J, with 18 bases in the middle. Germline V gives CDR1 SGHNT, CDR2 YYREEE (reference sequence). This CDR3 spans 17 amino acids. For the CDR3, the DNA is TGTGCCAGCAGCTTCCAAAGTTCCCCCAAGTCCACCGGGGAGCTGTTTTTT. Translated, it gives CASSFQSSPKSTGELFF. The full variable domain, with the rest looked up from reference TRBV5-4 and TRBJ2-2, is ETGVTQSPTHLIKTRGQQVTLRCSSQSGHNTVSWYQQALGQGPQFIFQYYREEENGRGNFPPRFSGLQFPNYSSELNVNALELDDSALYLCASSFQSSPKSTGELFFGEGSRLTVL.

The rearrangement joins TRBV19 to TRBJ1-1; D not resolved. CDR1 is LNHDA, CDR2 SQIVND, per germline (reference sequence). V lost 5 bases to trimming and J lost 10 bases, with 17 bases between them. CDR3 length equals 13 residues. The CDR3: CASSVTEGLGAFF. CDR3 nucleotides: TGTGCCAGTAGTGTAACTGAGGGTTTAGGAGCTTTCTTT.

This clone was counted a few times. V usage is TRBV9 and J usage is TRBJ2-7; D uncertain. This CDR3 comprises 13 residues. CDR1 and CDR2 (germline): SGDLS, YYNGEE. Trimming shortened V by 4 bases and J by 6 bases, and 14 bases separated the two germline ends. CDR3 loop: CASSSSTRSEQYF. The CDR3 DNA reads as TGTGCCAGCAGCTCAAGCACCCGGTCCGAGCAGTACTTC.

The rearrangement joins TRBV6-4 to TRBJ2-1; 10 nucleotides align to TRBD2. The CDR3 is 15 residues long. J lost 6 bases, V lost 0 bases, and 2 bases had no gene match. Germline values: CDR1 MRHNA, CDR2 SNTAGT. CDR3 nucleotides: TGTGCCAGCAGTGACTCGAGCGGGGGGGCCAATGAGCAGTTCTTC. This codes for CASSDSSGGANEQFF.

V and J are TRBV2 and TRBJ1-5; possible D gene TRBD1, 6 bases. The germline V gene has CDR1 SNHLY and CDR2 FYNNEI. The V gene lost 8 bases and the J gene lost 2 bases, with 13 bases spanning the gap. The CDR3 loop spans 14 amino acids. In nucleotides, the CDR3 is TGTGCCAGCGGTAAAGGGGGGGGCAATCAGCCCCAGCATTTT. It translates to CASGKGGGNQPQHF.

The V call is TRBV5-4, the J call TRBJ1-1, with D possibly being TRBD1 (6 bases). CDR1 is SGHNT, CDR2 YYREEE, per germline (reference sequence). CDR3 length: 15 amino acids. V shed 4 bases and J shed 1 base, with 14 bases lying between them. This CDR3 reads CASSRQNRANTEAFF. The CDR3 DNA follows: TGTGCCAGCAGCCGACAAAACAGGGCGAACACTGAAGCTTTCTTT.

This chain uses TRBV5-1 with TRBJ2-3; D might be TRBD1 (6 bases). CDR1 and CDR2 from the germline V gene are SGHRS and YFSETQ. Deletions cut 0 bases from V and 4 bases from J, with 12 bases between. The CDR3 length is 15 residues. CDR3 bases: TGCGCCAGCAGCTTGGGGGGAGCAGGGGCAGATACGCAGTATTTT. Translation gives CASSLGGAGADTQYF.

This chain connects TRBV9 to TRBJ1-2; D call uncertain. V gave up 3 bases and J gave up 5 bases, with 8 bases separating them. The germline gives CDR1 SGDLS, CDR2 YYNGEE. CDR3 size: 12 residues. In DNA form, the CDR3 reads TGTGCCAGCAGCGATACAGCTTATGGCTACACCTTC. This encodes CASSDTAYGYTF.

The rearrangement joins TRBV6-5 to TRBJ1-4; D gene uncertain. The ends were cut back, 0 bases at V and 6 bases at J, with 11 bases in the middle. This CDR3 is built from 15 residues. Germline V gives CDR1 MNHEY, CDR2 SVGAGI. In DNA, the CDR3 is TGTGCCAGCAGTTACTCAGAGGGAAGGCATGAAAAACTGTTTTTT. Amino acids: CASSYSEGRHEKLFF.

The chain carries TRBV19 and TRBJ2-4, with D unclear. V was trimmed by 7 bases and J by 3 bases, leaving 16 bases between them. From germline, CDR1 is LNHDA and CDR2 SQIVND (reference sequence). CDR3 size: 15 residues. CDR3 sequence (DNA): TGTGCCAGTACCCCGGCGCGGTACGGCAAAAACATTCAGTACTTC. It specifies CASTPARYGKNIQYF.

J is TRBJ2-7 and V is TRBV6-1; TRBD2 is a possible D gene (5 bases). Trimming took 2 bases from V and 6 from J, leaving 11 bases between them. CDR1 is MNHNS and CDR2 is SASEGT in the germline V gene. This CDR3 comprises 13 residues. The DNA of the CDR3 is TGTGCCAGCAGTGAATATGGAGGTCTCGAGCAGTACTTC. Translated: CASSEYGGLEQYF.

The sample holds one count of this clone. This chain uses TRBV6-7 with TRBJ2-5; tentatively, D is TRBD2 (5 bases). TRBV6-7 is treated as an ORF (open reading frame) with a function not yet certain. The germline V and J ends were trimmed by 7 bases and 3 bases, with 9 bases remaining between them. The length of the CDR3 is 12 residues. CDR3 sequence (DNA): TGTGCCAGCACCGGGGTCAAAGAGACCCAGTACTTC. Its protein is CASTGVKETQYF.

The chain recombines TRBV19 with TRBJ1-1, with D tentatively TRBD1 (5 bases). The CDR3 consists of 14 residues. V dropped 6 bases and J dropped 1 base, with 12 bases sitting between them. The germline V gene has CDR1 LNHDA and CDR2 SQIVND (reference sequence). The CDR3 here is CASSIRTGNTEAFF. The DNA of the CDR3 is TGTGCCAGTAGCATCCGCACAGGGAACACTGAAGCTTTCTTT.

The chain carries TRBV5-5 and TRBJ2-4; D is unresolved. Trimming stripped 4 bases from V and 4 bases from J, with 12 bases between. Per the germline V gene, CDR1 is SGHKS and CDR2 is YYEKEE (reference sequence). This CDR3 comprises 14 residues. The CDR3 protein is CASSLIQVKNIQYF. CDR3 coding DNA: TGTGCCAGCAGCCTCATCCAGGTTAAAAACATTCAGTACTTC. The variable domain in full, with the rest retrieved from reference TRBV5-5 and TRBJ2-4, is DAGVTQSPTHLIKTRGQQVTLRCSPISGHKSVSWYQQVLGQGPQFIFQYYEKEERGRGNFPDRFSARQFPNYSSELNVNALLLGDSALYLCASSLIQVKNIQYFGAGTRLSVL.

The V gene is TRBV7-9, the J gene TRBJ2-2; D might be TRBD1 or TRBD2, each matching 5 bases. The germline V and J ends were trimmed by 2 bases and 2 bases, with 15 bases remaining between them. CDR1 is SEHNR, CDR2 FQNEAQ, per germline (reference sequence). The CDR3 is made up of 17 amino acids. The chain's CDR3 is CASSLSRGHTNTGELFF. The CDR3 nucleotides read TGTGCCAGCAGCTTAAGTCGGGGCCATACCAACACCGGGGAGCTGTTTTTT.

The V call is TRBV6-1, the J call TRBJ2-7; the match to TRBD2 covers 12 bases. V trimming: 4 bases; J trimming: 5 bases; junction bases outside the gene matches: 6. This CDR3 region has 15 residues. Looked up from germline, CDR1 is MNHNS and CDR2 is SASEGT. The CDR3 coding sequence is TGTGCCAGCAGTGGCACGACTAGCGGGAGTAACGAGCAGTACTTC. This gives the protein CASSGTTSGSNEQYF.